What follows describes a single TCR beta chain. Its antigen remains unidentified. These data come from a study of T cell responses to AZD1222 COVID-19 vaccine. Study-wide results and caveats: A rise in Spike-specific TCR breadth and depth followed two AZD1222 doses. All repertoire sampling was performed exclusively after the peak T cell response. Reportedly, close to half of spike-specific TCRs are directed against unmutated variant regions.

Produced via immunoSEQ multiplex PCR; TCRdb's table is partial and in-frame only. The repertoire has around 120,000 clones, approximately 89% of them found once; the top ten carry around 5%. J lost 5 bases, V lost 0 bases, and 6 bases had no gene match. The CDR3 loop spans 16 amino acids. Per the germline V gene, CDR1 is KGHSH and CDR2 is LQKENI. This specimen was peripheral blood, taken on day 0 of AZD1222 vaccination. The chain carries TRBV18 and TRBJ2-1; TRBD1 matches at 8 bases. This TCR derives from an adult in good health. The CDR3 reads CASSPPTGGPHNEQFF. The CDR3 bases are TGTGCCAGCTCACCACCAACAGGGGGGCCCCACAATGAGCAGTTCTTC. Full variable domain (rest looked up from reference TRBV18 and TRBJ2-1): NAGVMQNPRHLVRRRGQEARLRCSPMKGHSHVYWYRQLPEEGLKFMVYLQKENIIDESGMPKERFSAEFPKEGPSILRIQQVVRGDSAAYFCASSPPTGGPHNEQFFGPGTRLTVL.